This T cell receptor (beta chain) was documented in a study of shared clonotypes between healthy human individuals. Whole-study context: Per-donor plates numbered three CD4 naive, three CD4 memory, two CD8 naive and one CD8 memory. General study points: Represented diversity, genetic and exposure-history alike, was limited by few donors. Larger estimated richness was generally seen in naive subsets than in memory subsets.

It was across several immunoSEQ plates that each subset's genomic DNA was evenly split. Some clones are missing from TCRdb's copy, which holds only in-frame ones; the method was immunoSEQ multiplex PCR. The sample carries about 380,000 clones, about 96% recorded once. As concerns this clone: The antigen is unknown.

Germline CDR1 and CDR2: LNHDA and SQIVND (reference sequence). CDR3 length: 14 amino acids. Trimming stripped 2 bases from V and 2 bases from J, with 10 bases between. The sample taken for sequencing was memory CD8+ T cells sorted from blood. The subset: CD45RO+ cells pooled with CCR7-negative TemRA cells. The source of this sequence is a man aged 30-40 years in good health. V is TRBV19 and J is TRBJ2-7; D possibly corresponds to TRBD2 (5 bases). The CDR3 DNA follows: TGTGCCAGTAGTATAACTACTAGAGCCTACGAGCAGTACTTC. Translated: CASSITTRAYEQYF.